Listed here are 23 T cell receptor beta chains from one sample, sequenced in a study of T cell changes during pregnancy in multiple sclerosis. Produced via immunoSEQ multiplex PCR; TCRdb's table is partial and in-frame only. The profile shows around 80,000 clones, 92% of them singletons. The sample here was peripheral blood, taken before pregnancy. The receptors come from a female donor with multiple sclerosis, enrolled in a pregnancy study.

This clone was detected only once. The gene calls are TRBV5-5 and TRBJ2-7, with D possibly TRBD1 on 5 matching bases. CDR3 length: 17 amino acids. Germline lookup yields CDR1 SGHKS and CDR2 YYEKEE (reference sequence). V lost 2 bases, J lost 8 bases, and 26 bases lay in between. CDR3 coding DNA: TGTGCCAGCAGCTTTCAGATCACTCCAGGGATTGGGTATCAGCAGTACTTC. It translates to CASSFQITPGIGYQQYF.

V is TRBV2 and J is TRBJ2-3; 12 bases fit TRBD2. Germline V gene lookup returns CDR1 SNHLY and CDR2 FYNNEI. After removal of 8 bases from V and 3 bases from J, the junction contained 21 bases not matched to a gene. The CDR3 runs 20 residues. The CDR3: CASGLWTSGNPSFGTDTQYF. The CDR3 bases are TGTGCCAGCGGGCTCTGGACTAGCGGGAATCCCTCCTTTGGGACAGATACGCAGTATTTT.

The CDR3 nucleotides read TGTGCCAGCAGCCGACAGGGAGCTAATGGCTACACCTTC. As protein: CASSRQGANGYTF. The V call is TRBV27, the J call TRBJ1-2; TRBD1 aligns across 7 bases. The length of the CDR3 is 13 residues. The ends lost 6 bases at V and 6 bases at J; junction bases unmatched: 7. The germline CDR1 and CDR2 sequences are MNHEY and SMNVEV (reference sequence).

V and J are TRBV27 and TRBJ2-7; TRBD1 agrees at 7 bases. Germline assignment: CDR1 MNHEY and CDR2 SMNVEV (reference sequence). CDR3 length equals 14 residues. After removal of 2 bases from V and 3 bases from J, the junction contained 4 bases not matched to a gene. The CDR3 DNA reads as TGTGCCAGCAGTTTAGGACAGGCAAGCTACGAGCAGTACTTC. Its translation: CASSLGQASYEQYF.

The V gene is TRBV7-6, the J gene TRBJ2-3, with TRBD2 identical over 11 bases. Germline assignment: CDR1 SGHVS and CDR2 FNYEAQ. Trimming cost V 5 bases and J 5 bases; bases outside gene matches: 12. There are 17 residues in the CDR3. The CDR3 is CASSTPRVAGGEDTQYF. As DNA, the CDR3 is TGTGCCAGCAGCACCCCCAGAGTAGCGGGAGGGGAAGATACGCAGTATTTT.

J is TRBJ2-4 and V is TRBV25-1; 9 bases fit TRBD1. The CDR3 covers 17 residues. Germline loops: CDR1 MGHDK, CDR2 SYGVNS. Germline trimming cut 2 bases from V and 3 bases from J; bases unmatched to any gene: 8. As DNA, the CDR3 is TGTGCCAGCAGTGAAATGGACAGGGGAGGAAGCAAAAACATTCAGTACTTC. Amino acid sequence: CASSEMDRGGSKNIQYF.

To note about this clone: Other DNA sequences within the sample encode an identical CDR3. The V and J genes are TRBV30 and TRBJ2-7; D perhaps matches TRBD1 (6 bases). The CDR3 has 12 residues. Germline CDR1 is GTSNPN and CDR2 is SVGIG (reference sequence). The V end lost 3 bases, the J end lost 6 bases, and 12 bases lay between the germline ends. CDR3 bases: TGTGCCTGGAGCGAAGTGGGGGCCGAGCAGTACTTC. Protein: CAWSEVGAEQYF.

The chain combines TRBV28 with TRBJ1-5, with D possibly TRBD1 on 5 matching bases. Trimming left V 4 bases short and J 8 bases short, with 9 bases between. CDR1 and CDR2 from the germline V gene are MDHEN and SYDVKM. The CDR3 runs 12 residues. The CDR3 DNA is TGTGCCAGCAGTTCCGGGGGTGAGCCCCAGCATTTT. Translation gives CASSSGGEPQHF.

The CDR3 loop is CASSPGLGSYEQYF. Written as DNA, the CDR3 is TGCGCCAGCAGTCCGGGACTGGGCTCCTACGAGCAGTACTTC. V usage is TRBV5-1 and J usage is TRBJ2-7; D might be TRBD2 (6 bases). V lost 5 bases to trimming and J lost 0 bases, with 12 bases between them. The CDR3 runs 14 residues. Germline V CDR1 and CDR2: SGHRS, YFSETQ.

In DNA, the CDR3 is TGTGCCAGCAGTTTACAGGGGACGGAGACCCAGTACTTC. It codes for CASSLQGTETQYF. The chain couples TRBV28 to TRBJ2-5, with D perhaps TRBD1 (6 bases). The V and J ends lost 2 bases and 5 bases respectively, with 9 bases between them. This CDR3 region has 13 residues. The germline CDR1 and CDR2 sequences are MDHEN and SYDVKM.

The chain employs TRBV2 and TRBJ2-1; TRBD1 matches 10 bases. The germline CDR1 and CDR2 sequences are SNHLY and FYNNEI. This CDR3 region has 16 residues. Trimming removed 5 bases from V and 4 bases from J; junction bases left unmatched: 8. CDR3 DNA sequence: TGTGCCAGCAGTCTCGGACAGGGGGGGATATACAATGAGCAGTTCTTC. It translates to CASSLGQGGIYNEQFF.

The table lists this clone with a few counts. The chain links TRBV7-9 to TRBJ1-1, with no clear D. The CDR3 covers 12 residues. From germline, CDR1 is SEHNR and CDR2 FQNEAQ (reference sequence). Trimming shortened V by 6 bases and J by 1 base, and 6 bases separated the two germline ends. The CDR3 region is CASRGENTEAFF. CDR3 DNA: TGTGCCAGCAGAGGAGAGAACACTGAAGCTTTCTTT.

The sample holds one count of this clone. The gene calls are TRBV20-1 and TRBJ2-3; 9 bases line up with TRBD1. CDR1 is DFQATT, CDR2 SNEGSKA, per germline (reference sequence). The length of the CDR3 is 11 residues. Unmatched junction bases numbered 4, after V lost 6 bases and J lost 9 bases. The CDR3 here is CSAWTGDTQYF. CDR3 DNA: TGCAGTGCCTGGACAGGGGACACGCAGTATTTT.

V is TRBV11-2 and J is TRBJ2-7; TRBD2 matches 8 bases. The germline V gene encodes CDR1 SGHAT and CDR2 FQNNGV. The V segment lost 0 bases and the J segment 5 bases; nucleotides outside the gene matches: 6. The CDR3 contains 15 residues. The CDR3 DNA reads TGTGCCAGCAGCTTAGATGGCGCGGGAGGTAACGAGCAGTACTTC. Its translation: CASSLDGAGGNEQYF.

The chain links TRBV29-1 to TRBJ2-2, with 7 bases fitting TRBD1. This CDR3 is built from 14 residues. V lost 5 bases to trimming and J lost 1 base; unmatched junction nucleotides: 4. Germline V gene lookup returns CDR1 SQVTM and CDR2 ANQGSEA. CDR3 region: CSVNPGGNTGELFF. CDR3 in DNA: TGCAGCGTTAATCCAGGGGGGAACACCGGGGAGCTGTTTTTT.

This rearrangement joins TRBV7-2 to TRBJ1-1, with 7 bases fitting TRBD1. Germline V gene sequence: CDR1 SGHTA, CDR2 FQGNSA. V lost 5 bases, J lost 11 bases, and 8 bases stayed unmatched. There are 12 residues in the CDR3. Written as DNA, the CDR3 is TGTGCCAGCAGCCCGACAGGGCTTCGCGCTTTCTTT. As protein: CASSPTGLRAFF.

This clone has only a few counts. The chain has TRBV7-2 and TRBJ1-5, with 7 bases lining up with TRBD1. V lost 3 bases and J lost 4; bases outside the gene matches: 3. CDR3 length: 14 amino acids. Germline lookup yields CDR1 SGHTA and CDR2 FQGNSA. CDR3 protein: CASSFGQENQPQHF. The CDR3 DNA follows: TGTGCCAGCAGCTTCGGACAGGAGAATCAGCCCCAGCATTTT. Supplemented by reference TRBV7-2 and TRBJ1-5, the full variable domain reads GAGVSQSPSNKVTEKGKDVELRCDPISGHTALYWYRQSLGQGLEFLIYFQGNSAPDKSGLPSDRFSAERTGGSVSTLTIQRTQQEDSAVYLCASSFGQENQPQHFGDGTRLSIL.

The chain is built from TRBV19 and TRBJ2-3; 15 bases are a match to TRBD2. The germline CDR1 and CDR2 sequences are LNHDA and SQIVND (reference sequence). The length of the CDR3 is 20 residues. J was trimmed by 0 bases and V by 1 base; bases with no gene match: 8. CDR3 DNA sequence: TGTGCCAGTAGTATAGGATGGGGACTAGCGGGAGGACCTAGCACAGATACGCAGTATTTT. This translates into CASSIGWGLAGGPSTDTQYF. Drawing the rest from reference TRBV19 and TRBJ2-3, the complete variable domain is DGGITQSPKYLFRKEGQNVTLSCEQNLNHDAMYWYRQDPGQGLRLIYYSQIVNDFQKGDIAEGYSVSREKKESFPLTVTSAQKNPTAFYLCASSIGWGLAGGPSTDTQYFGPGTRLTVL.

The rearrangement uses TRBV29-1 and TRBJ2-7, with D perhaps matching TRBD2 (6 bases). Trimming shortened V by 0 bases and J by 3 bases, and 15 bases separated the two germline ends. The CDR3 sequence is 15 residues long. Per the germline V gene, CDR1 is SQVTM and CDR2 is ANQGSEA. CDR3 residues: CSVEDGGSADYEQYF. The CDR3 region has the DNA TGCAGCGTTGAAGATGGAGGGAGTGCGGACTACGAGCAGTACTTC.

This clone was counted many times. The V call is TRBV7-6, the J call TRBJ2-1, with 7 bases identical to TRBD1. Germline CDR1 is SGHVS and CDR2 is FNYEAQ. CDR3 size: 15 residues. Trimming removed 5 bases from V and 0 bases from J; junction bases left unmatched: 4. This CDR3 is CASSVGQSSYNEQFF. Written as DNA, the CDR3 is TGTGCCAGCAGCGTGGGACAGAGCTCCTACAATGAGCAGTTCTTC.

The chain couples TRBV6-1 to TRBJ2-5, with D possibly being TRBD2 (5 bases). The CDR3 loop spans 13 amino acids. The V and J ends lost 0 bases and 6 bases respectively, with 8 bases between them. The germline V gene has CDR1 MNHNS and CDR2 SASEGT. For the CDR3, the DNA is TGTGCCAGCAGTGAAGCGCGGGCCAAGACCCAGTACTTC. Its translation is CASSEARAKTQYF.

The chain couples TRBV27 to TRBJ1-2, with TRBD1 matching over 8 bases. CDR1 and CDR2 from the germline V gene are MNHEY and SMNVEV (reference sequence). The V and J ends lost 0 bases and 5 bases, in that order; junction bases with no gene match: 5. This CDR3 is built from 15 residues. This CDR3 is CASSLSPGTGYGYTF. The CDR3 bases are TGTGCCAGCAGTTTATCCCCCGGGACAGGTTATGGCTACACCTTC.

This chain links TRBV2 with TRBJ2-7; 7 nucleotides align to TRBD1. CDR1 and CDR2 from the germline V gene are SNHLY and FYNNEI. The CDR3 is 14 amino acids. V dropped 6 bases and J dropped 5; count of bases not matched to a gene: 10. CDR3 DNA sequence: TGTGCCAGCAGGTCGACAGGGTTCAGTGACGAGCAGTACTTC. Translated: CASRSTGFSDEQYF.